This T cell receptor beta chain is from a study of T cells expressing NK-cell markers. On the study more broadly: One of the eight sequenced donors was seronegative, whereas the other seven were HCMV-seropositive. Study observations and caveats: It was still unclear whether expanded NKG2C+ T cell clones were HCMV specific. In four donors, dominant clonotypes made up 28.3-60.1% of CD3+CD56-NKG2C+ cells.

The CDR3 is 16 residues long. Germline V gene data show CDR1 as SGHDT and CDR2 as YYEEEE. A 5'RACE template switching approach incorporating UMIs was used to make TCR beta cDNA. Following a re-call of the 5' RACE reads, TCRdb has one entry per CDR3 protein and lacks DNA. The sample includes about 460,000 distinct CDR3 sequences. As regards this clonotype: Its antigen is undetermined.

The receptor's source is a woman between 45 and 65 years old in good health. Sequenced material: blood T cells: a sorted CD56 or NKG2C T cell subset, CD4+ or CD8+ T cells, or bulk PBMC T cells (not recorded which). V is TRBV5-6 and J is TRBJ2-5. CDR3 loop: CASSRTEVLAQETQYF.